The clone carrying this TCR beta chain was detected only once. The PCR contained 60 Vbeta and 13 Jbeta primers. Using immunoSEQ multiplex PCR, the repertoire was profiled, and TCRdb retains in-frame clones only, with some absent. In the table there are under 150,000 clones, approximately 78% of which are singletons. The sample originates from a study of cytomegalovirus exposure and HLA in healthy donors. The germline V gene encodes CDR1 MNHNY and CDR2 SVGAGI (reference sequence). The CDR3 is 14 amino acids. With 9 bases clipped from V and 5 bases from J, the junction kept 12 bases outside the gene matches.

The chain is built from TRBV6-6 and TRBJ1-1; 7 bases agree with TRBD1. This TCR came from a human donor in good health. The sample taken for sequencing was PBMCs. CDR3 DNA sequence: TGTGCCAGTGGCGGAGGGGGCATTGGAACTGAAGCTTTCTTT. Protein sequence: CASGGGGIGTEAFF.